The TCR beta chain described here comes from a study of CXCR3-negative and CXCR3-positive naive CD8 T cells (dated by TCRdb to about 2019). About the full investigation: In total, about 135 million TRB reads were obtained, corresponding to roughly 1.5 +/- 0.3 million reads per library. Diversity and physicochemical repertoire analyses were performed on 11 donors pooled from two independent experiments. The TRBV-TRBJ cluster analysis covered naive subsets from about 5 donors and memory cells from 3 donors.

What the study reported, not specific to this receptor: TRBV-TRBJ usage was similar between naive CXCR3-negative and CXCR3-positive cells from the same donor, while memory cells showed distinct patterns. CXCR3 expression partially decreased after cryopreservation, so most assays used freshly isolated PBMCs. Both naive subsets had comparably high repertoire diversity, while memory CD8+ T cells had much lower repertoire diversity. Surface CD5, linked to self-reactivity in mice, was comparable between naive subsets; TCR interaction strength was therefore also inferred from TRB CDR3 physicochemical properties. Compared with CXCR3-negative naive cells, CXCR3-positive naive cells had TRB CDR3s with higher hydrophobicity (lower Kidera factor 4), lower energy, and higher strength and volume indices.

Turning to this clonotype: Its specific antigen is unknown.

The CDR3, cysteine through phenylalanine, is 14 amino acids long. The coding DNA is unavailable. CDR1 SQVTM and CDR2 ANQGSEA were looked up in the germline V gene. Each CD8+ T cell subset was flow-sorted in triplicate, and approximately 280,000 cells per subset were placed directly into RLT lysis buffer. Naive CD8+ T cells were defined stringently as CD45RO-CCR7+CD27+CD95- to exclude memory contaminants. Using standard density gradient centrifugation, peripheral blood mononuclear cells were isolated from buffy coats. A FACSAria III was used to flow-sort naive CD8+ T cells into CXCR3-negative and CXCR3-positive populations. Total RNA was extracted from sorted cells using an RNeasy Mini Kit. The sample was run on a NextSeq 550. The Human TCR Profiling Kit (MiLaboratory) was used to make UMI-labeled 5' RACE TRB cDNA libraries. The full amount of extracted RNA was used for cDNA synthesis, and the full amount of resulting cDNA was used for PCR amplification. Libraries were prepared in parallel with an identical number of PCR cycles. The study's own analysis went as follows. MIGEC and MiXCR extracted about 53,000 +/- 10,000 unique UMI-labeled TRB cDNA molecules per library, requiring at least two reads per UMI. Each library averaged about 38,000 +/- 11,000 functional in-frame TRB CDR3 nucleotide clonotypes without stop codons. After downsampling to 5000 UMI-labeled TRB molecules per sample, diversity metrics, including normalized Shannon-Wiener and Chao1, were computed in VDJtools. Clonotype-size-weighted physicochemical properties of the central five CDR3 residues (interaction energy, strength, volume and Kidera factor 4) were computed in VDJtools. TCRdb reprocessed the reads and provides one entry for every CDR3 protein sequence; no DNA is given. The V and J calls, along with clone size, are taken from TCRdb and not from the paper's own processing. This sample's table contains 140,000 to 150,000 distinct CDR3 sequences. Approximately 0.28% of the sample is taken by the ten largest.

The sequenced sample consisted of naive CXCR3+ CD8+ T cells from blood. The cell subset or site label on this specimen signifies: CD45RO-CCR7+CD27+CD95- naive CD8+ T cells expressing CXCR3 (TNR3+). This clonotype originated in a human donor in good health. Some clones in this sample may be carry-over from other donors' samples. The sequence joins TRBV29-1 to TRBJ2-2; TCRdb's D call of TRBD2 is untestable without DNA. The CDR3 region reads CSVVRGLNTGELFF.